This T cell receptor beta chain was identified during a study of T-cell reconstitution after alpha-beta-depleted transplantation in children. Findings and limits, study-wide: T-cell numbers and diversity, one year after transplant, stemmed largely from T cells that were newly produced. Alpha-beta T cells present about two months after transplant were reported to originate from several hundred expanded graft clones. Where some patients showed high TCRbeta diversity at day 60, it came from recipient T cells and thymic progenitors that had survived.

Trimming left V 5 bases short and J 2 bases short, with 7 bases between. CDR3 length: 13 amino acids. Germline V lookup: CDR1 SGHTA, CDR2 FQGNSA. Preparation of the TCRbeta library was carried out with unique molecular identifiers. TCRdb re-called the PCR reads with MiXCR, one entry per CDR3 protein. In the table there are a few hundred thousand distinct CDR3 sequences, 20% to 30% of which are singletons. In the case of this clonotype: What it binds is not known.

The source was PBMCs, collected before TCRalphabeta/CD19-depleted stem cell transplant. This sequence was found in a boy under two years old with Wiskott-Aldrich syndrome, due to receive a stem cell transplant. V usage is TRBV7-2 and J usage is TRBJ2-1; a weak D match, TRBD1 (5 bases). DNA for the CDR3: TGTGCCAGCAGCCCACAGGCCTACAATGAGCAGTTCTTC. Translated: CASSPQAYNEQFF.